These T cell receptor beta chains were read from a single sample in a study of cytomegalovirus exposure and HLA in healthy donors. Here immunoSEQ multiplex PCR was the method, and the copy in TCRdb shows in-frame clones only, minus some. In the table there are 150,000 to 180,000 clones, roughly 84% of which are singletons. Input material: PBMCs. All receptors come from a human donor in good health. CDR3s include the opening cysteine and the closing phenylalanine or tryptophan. D genes are given only for firm matches. Rows may omit the clone size; those that give it use once, few, many or a size class.

size | D | J | V | DNA | CDR3
NA | NA | TRBJ2-1 | TRBV18 | TGTGCCAGCTCACAGGGAGGAGATTTTAATCAGCAGTTCTTC | CASSQGGDFNQQFF
NA | TRBD2 | TRBJ2-1 | TRBV6-4 | TGTGCCAGCAGTGAACTAGCGGGAGGGCCCGATGAGCAGTTCTTC | CASSELAGGPDEQFF
NA | TRBD2 | TRBJ2-1 | TRBV4-3 | TGCGCCAGCAGCCAAGTTGCCAGCGGGGGGGCCGTTTATGAGCAGTTCTTC | CASSQVASGGAVYEQFF
few | NA | TRBJ1-1 | TRBV6-1 | TGTGCCAGCAGTGTTGTTAGTTTAGGCAGGGCTACTGAAGCTTTCTTT | CASSVVSLGRATEAFF
NA | NA | TRBJ1-1 | TRBV5-1 | TGCGCCAGCAGCTTAACAGGGAACACTGAAGCTTTCTTT | CASSLTGNTEAFF
NA | TRBD2 | TRBJ2-1 | TRBV28 | TGTGCCAGCAGTTTTAGAAGGCTAGCGGGTTACAATGAGCAGTTCTTC | CASSFRRLAGYNEQFF
NA | TRBD1 | TRBJ1-2 | TRBV7-9 | TGTGCCAGCAGCTTAGGGACAGGAACAGAGGGCTACACCTTC | CASSLGTGTEGYTF
NA | NA | TRBJ2-5 | TRBV7-9 | TGTGCCAGCAGCGATACCCCGACCGGGAGCAAAGAGACCCAGTACTTC | CASSDTPTGSKETQYF
NA | TRBD1 | TRBJ1-5 | TRBV10-2 | TGCGCCAGCAGATTGGGACAGCAAAATCAGCCCCAGCATTTT | CASRLGQQNQPQHF
NA | NA | TRBJ2-1 | TRBV7-3 | TGTGCCAGCAGCTTAATGGGCGGGCTGGCTGTCATGAGCTCCTACAATGAGCAGTTCTTC | CASSLMGGLAVMSSYNEQFF
NA | TRBD2 | TRBJ2-5 | TRBV25-1 | TGTGCCAGCAGTCAAGCGCGGGGGTGGGAAGAGACCCAGTACTTC | CASSQARGWEETQYF
NA | NA | TRBJ1-2 | TRBV11-2 | TGTGCCAGCAGCCATCTCCGATTCCGGGACACCCCGGGCTACACCTTC | CASSHLRFRDTPGYTF
NA | NA | TRBJ2-1 | TRBV4-1 | TGCGCCAGCAGCCAAGTAGTTTTTCCGGACAGACAAACCTACAATGAGCAGTTCTTC | CASSQVVFPDRQTYNEQFF
NA | TRBD1 | TRBJ1-2 | TRBV28 | TGTGCCAGCAGTTCCCCGCGGGACAGGCAAGCAGTAGGCTACACCTTC | CASSSPRDRQAVGYTF
NA | NA | TRBJ2-1 | TRBV27 | TGTGCCAGCAGTGCGACAGGTCCCAATATCTACAATGAGCAGTTCTTC | CASSATGPNIYNEQFF
few | NA | TRBJ1-2 | TRBV28 | TGTGCCAGCAGTCTAACAGGATACTCTAACTATGGCTACACCTTC | CASSLTGYSNYGYTF
NA | NA | TRBJ2-5 | TRBV18 | TGTGCCAGCTCACCCCAGGGGGGAGAGACCCAGTACTTC | CASSPQGGETQYF
NA | TRBD1 | TRBJ1-1 | TRBV5-5 | TGTGCCAGCAGTTCCACAGGGGCCGCCGGCGAAGCTTTCTTT | CASSSTGAAGEAFF
NA | TRBD1 | TRBJ1-3 | TRBV29-1 | TGCAGCGCGCTAAGACAGGGGAAGGGAAACACCATATATTTT | CSALRQGKGNTIYF
NA | NA | TRBJ1-4 | TRBV27 | TGTGCCAGCAGTTCAACCAGGGCTAATGAAAAACTGTTTTTT | CASSSTRANEKLFF
NA | TRBD2 | TRBJ2-1 | TRBV11-3 | TGTGCCAGCAGCTTAGGGGTAGCGGGCCTCTCCTACAATGAGCAGTTCTTC | CASSLGVAGLSYNEQFF
NA | TRBD1 | TRBJ1-4 | TRBV29-1 | TGCAGCGTCACACCGGGACAGGGGAATGAAAAACTGTTTTTT | CSVTPGQGNEKLFF
NA | NA | TRBJ2-3 | TRBV6-4 | TGTGCCAGCAGTGAAGGCGGGAGCACAGATACGCAGTATTTT | CASSEGGSTDTQYF
NA | NA | TRBJ2-1 | TRBV7-6 | TGTGCCAGCAGCTTAGGCGCGGTCAATGAGCAGTTCTTC | CASSLGAVNEQFF
NA | NA | TRBJ2-2 | TRBV10-3 | TGTGCCATCAGTGAGTCATCAGGGGGGTATCCCGGGGAGCTGTTTTTT | CAISESSGGYPGELFF
NA | TRBD1 | TRBJ2-1 | TRBV5-6 | TGTGCCAGCAGCTTGATTGTGTGGACAGGGGGCGAGAATGAGCAGTTCTTC | CASSLIVWTGGENEQFF
NA | NA | TRBJ1-1 | TRBV7-8 | TGTGCCAGCAGCTCCGGTAGAGTGGGCGGGGACACTGAAGCTTTCTTT | CASSSGRVGGDTEAFF
NA | TRBD2 | TRBJ2-1 | TRBV6-5 | TGTGCCAGCAGTTACGCACTAGCGGTGAACAATGAGCAGTTCTTC | CASSYALAVNNEQFF
NA | NA | TRBJ1-3 | TRBV18 | TGTGCCAGCTCACCACCAGCCAGGGTAGGCTCTGGAAACACCATATATTTT | CASSPPARVGSGNTIYF
once | TRBD2 | TRBJ2-1 | TRBV7-3 | TGTGCCAGCAGCCGAAGCAGCGGGAGGGACAATGAGCAGTTCTTC | CASSRSSGRDNEQFF
once | NA | TRBJ1-2 | TRBV6-5 | TGTGCCAGCAGTTCCCCAACGGGGTACTACAGTGGCTACACCTTC | CASSSPTGYYSGYTF
NA | NA | TRBJ1-1 | TRBV5-6 | TGTGCCAGCAGCTTGGCGCTTGGGCAGGGGTCGGTTACTGAAGCTTTCTTT | CASSLALGQGSVTEAFF
NA | NA | TRBJ2-2 | TRBV15 | TGTGCCACCAGCAGAGATTGGAGTTCGAACACCGGGGAGCTGTTTTTT | CATSRDWSSNTGELFF